These 27 T cell receptor beta chains were all obtained from the same sample, sequenced in a study of T cell responses to AZD1222 COVID-19 vaccine. TCRdb's table, derived via immunoSEQ multiplex PCR, lists solely in-frame clones and lacks some. The sample yields roughly 120,000 clones, roughly 90% seen once. The sample in question was peripheral blood, obtained on day 0 of AZD1222 vaccination. The receptors shown here come from an adult in good health.

The chain combines TRBV27 with TRBJ2-5, with 9 bases lining up with TRBD2. The CDR3 runs 16 residues. Germline V gene data show CDR1 as MNHEY and CDR2 as SMNVEV (reference sequence). Trimming took 2 bases from V and 4 from J; bases not matched to a gene: 8. CDR3 sequence (DNA): TGTGCCAGCAGTTTAAGCCCGCGCGGGAGGGGAGAGACCCAGTACTTC. It yields the protein CASSLSPRGRGETQYF.

The chain couples TRBV5-1 to TRBJ2-5, with 7 bases aligning to TRBD1. The germline CDR1 and CDR2 sequences are SGHRS and YFSETQ. Losses at the gene ends were 4 bases for V and 5 bases for J; bases not matched to a gene: 5. The CDR3 is made up of 13 amino acids. CDR3 bases: TGCGCCAGCAGCCTACAGGGGCTGGAGACCCAGTACTTC. Its protein product is CASSLQGLETQYF. Full variable domain (rest looked up from reference TRBV5-1 and TRBJ2-5): KAGVTQTPRYLIKTRGQQVTLSCSPISGHRSVSWYQQTPGQGLQFLFEYFSETQRNKGNFPGRFSGRQFSNSRSEMNVSTLELGDSALYLCASSLQGLETQYFGPGTRLLVL.

The chain joins TRBV7-8 to TRBJ1-2; weak D call: TRBD1 (6 bases). Germline lookup yields CDR1 SGHVS and CDR2 FQNEAQ. The CDR3 has 15 residues. V was trimmed by 3 bases and J by 1 base, leaving 12 bases between them. CDR3 bases: TGTGCCAGCAGCTTGGGAAGACAGGTTAACTATGGCTACACCTTC. Residues: CASSLGRQVNYGYTF.

The J gene is TRBJ1-2, the V gene TRBV24-1; D is possibly TRBD1 (5 bases). V was trimmed by 2 bases and J by 4 bases, leaving 10 bases between them. The germline V gene encodes CDR1 KGHDR and CDR2 SFDVKD. This CDR3 region has 14 residues. CDR3 nucleotides: TGTGCCACCAGTGATTCTGGGACCATCTATGGCTACACCTTC. Translation gives CATSDSGTIYGYTF.

This clone was counted once. The chain recombines TRBV19 with TRBJ1-4; 10 bases map to TRBD1. The germline V gene encodes CDR1 LNHDA and CDR2 SQIVND (reference sequence). The trim removed 5 bases at V and 0 bases at J, leaving 6 bases unmatched. The CDR3 is made up of 17 amino acids. CDR3 nucleotides: TGTGCCAGTAGTTACCGGGACAGGGGACCAACTAATGAAAAACTGTTTTTT. It is translated as CASSYRDRGPTNEKLFF.

The rearrangement links TRBV3-1 (or the pseudogene TRBV3-2) to TRBJ1-2; D remains unclear. The CDR3 runs to 13 residues. Trimming removed 4 bases from V and 7 bases from J, with 13 bases in between. Germline CDR1 is LGHDT and CDR2 is YNNKEL (reference sequence). CDR3 region: CASSPGSGRGYTF. CDR3 coding DNA: TGTGCCAGCAGCCCCGGGTCAGGCCGTGGCTACACCTTC.

CDR3 nucleotides: TGTGCCAGCAGCTCAGAGGCAGGGTTAAATCAGCCCCAGCATTTT. Its protein is CASSSEAGLNQPQHF. The V gene is TRBV11-2, the J gene TRBJ1-5; D perhaps matches TRBD1 (5 bases). V was shortened by 4 bases and J by 4 bases, with 14 bases between the two germline ends. Germline values: CDR1 SGHAT, CDR2 FQNNGV. CDR3 length: 15 residues.

The chain links TRBV19 to TRBJ1-1, with D perhaps TRBD1 (5 bases). CDR3 length: 14 amino acids. V lost 8 bases and J 7 bases, leaving 20 bases between the germline ends. Germline CDR1 and CDR2: LNHDA and SQIVND (reference sequence). For the CDR3, the DNA is TGTGCCAGTGGGTTCCCCGGCTCTGGGGGTGAAGCTTTCTTT. This sequence encodes CASGFPGSGGEAFF.

The rearrangement links TRBV3-1 (or the pseudogene TRBV3-2) to TRBJ2-1; TRBD1 aligns across 7 bases. CDR1 is LGHDT and CDR2 is YNNKEL in the germline V gene (reference sequence). V gave up 4 bases and J gave up 4 bases; unmatched junction bases: 7. The CDR3 is 15 residues long. The CDR3 sequence is CASSRDSGGYNEQFF. CDR3 nucleotides: TGTGCCAGCAGCCGGGACAGTGGGGGATACAATGAGCAGTTCTTC.

This clone was seen a single time. The V call is TRBV27, the J call TRBJ1-5; D perhaps matches TRBD1 (6 bases). The CDR3 runs to 12 residues. The germline CDR1 and CDR2 sequences are MNHEY and SMNVEV (reference sequence). Trimming cost V 7 bases and J 6 bases, with 10 bases left between them. CDR3 DNA sequence: TGTGCCAGCACAGGGGCCGGTCAGCCCCAGCATTTT. It specifies CASTGAGQPQHF.

The rearrangement uses TRBV6-5 and TRBJ2-7; the D gene is possibly TRBD1 (6 bases). Germline V gene sequence: CDR1 MNHEY, CDR2 SVGAGI. CDR3 size: 15 residues. V was pared by 6 bases and J by 2 bases, with 17 bases between. CDR3 protein: CASSDSQGQPYEQYF. The CDR3, as DNA: TGTGCCAGCAGCGATAGTCAGGGGCAACCCTACGAGCAGTACTTC.

The rearrangement joins TRBV20-1 to TRBJ2-3; no clear D gene. Germline assignment: CDR1 DFQATT and CDR2 SNEGSKA (reference sequence). The V end lost 7 bases, the J end lost 5 bases, and 10 bases lay between the germline ends. The CDR3 has 11 residues. CDR3 region: CSVLGRDTQYF. The CDR3 DNA sequence: TGCAGTGTCCTAGGCCGAGATACGCAGTATTTT.

On this clone itself: Germline is not matched at one junction end, which may reflect a read error. The gene calls are TRBV7-7 and TRBJ2-2; 7 nucleotides align to TRBD2. Germline assignment: CDR1 SSHAT and CDR2 FNYEAQ (reference sequence). The CDR3 is 15 amino acids. The CDR3 DNA sequence: TGTGCTAGCAGTTTAGGACTAGCGAACACCGGGGAGCTGTTTTTT. Translation: CASSLGLANTGELFF.

The chain combines TRBV27 with TRBJ2-7; D not certain. The CDR3 consists of 14 residues. V lost 5 bases, J lost 0 bases, and 11 bases lay in between. Per the germline V gene, CDR1 is MNHEY and CDR2 is SMNVEV (reference sequence). CDR3: CASSGRNSSYEQYF. The CDR3 coding sequence is TGTGCCAGCAGTGGAAGGAATAGCTCCTACGAGCAGTACTTC.

This clone was seen more than once but under ten times. The chain uses TRBV10-3 and TRBJ2-2; D remains ambiguous. CDR1 is ENHRY, CDR2 SYGVKD, per germline. The V end lost 6 bases, the J end lost 1 base, and 15 bases lay between the germline ends. The CDR3 length is 16 residues. This chain's CDR3 is CAIRMGSGGNTGELFF. Here the CDR3 DNA reads TGTGCCATCAGGATGGGGTCCGGTGGGAACACCGGGGAGCTGTTTTTT.

This clone was found once. V usage is TRBV13 and J usage is TRBJ2-1; 15 nucleotides match TRBD2. Germline assignment: CDR1 PRHDT and CDR2 FYEKMQ (reference sequence). The CDR3 has 17 residues. After removal of 3 bases from V and 0 bases from J, the junction contained 0 bases not matched to a gene. CDR3 nucleotide sequence: TGTGCCAGCAGCTTGGGACTAGCGGGAGGCTCCTACAATGAGCAGTTCTTC. Its protein product is CASSLGLAGGSYNEQFF.

The chain combines TRBV15 with TRBJ1-3; D is perhaps TRBD1 (6 bases). Germline values: CDR1 LNHNV, CDR2 YYDKDF (reference sequence). V was shortened by 0 bases and J by 2 bases, with 8 bases between the two germline ends. The CDR3 is 15 residues long. CDR3 bases: TGTGCCACCAGCAGAGATCCAGGGGCTGGAAACACCATATATTTT. Its translation is CATSRDPGAGNTIYF.

The chain recombines TRBV2 with TRBJ2-1, with 7 bases matching TRBD2. With V trimmed by 7 bases and J by 6 bases, 9 bases remained unmatched. CDR3 size: 14 residues. Germline V gene sequence: CDR1 SNHLY, CDR2 FYNNEI. CDR3 nucleotide sequence: TGTGCCAGCAAGCGAGCGGGAACCAGCAATGAGCAGTTCTTC. Protein product: CASKRAGTSNEQFF.

The chain links TRBV19 to TRBJ2-7; unclear D gene. This CDR3 has 15 amino acids. Trimming cost V 0 bases and J 5 bases, with 14 bases left between them. Germline loops: CDR1 LNHDA, CDR2 SQIVND (reference sequence). CDR3 sequence reads: CASSIEKDGAHEQYF. The CDR3 DNA reads TGTGCCAGTAGTATAGAGAAGGACGGAGCCCACGAGCAGTACTTC.

This rearrangement joins TRBV28 to TRBJ2-5; D perhaps matches TRBD2 (6 bases). Germline CDR1 is MDHEN and CDR2 is SYDVKM. Trimming removed 6 bases at V and 9 bases at J, with 11 bases between. The CDR3 spans 11 residues. The CDR3 spells CASRAPGAQYF. DNA of the CDR3: TGTGCCAGCAGAGCCCCGGGGGCCCAGTACTTC.

The rearrangement uses TRBV4-2 and TRBJ2-7, with D maybe TRBD1 (5 bases). The CDR3 runs to 18 residues. The V gene lost 0 bases and the J gene lost 0 bases, with 18 bases spanning the gap. The germline V gene has CDR1 LGHNA and CDR2 YNFKEQ. CDR3 DNA sequence: TGTGCCAGCAGCCAAGAAGGGCAGGGTTTCTCAAGCTCCTACGAGCAGTACTTC. This encodes CASSQEGQGFSSSYEQYF.

This clone was detected only once. V usage is TRBV7-9 and J usage is TRBJ1-5, with D possibly TRBD1 on 5 matching bases. There are 15 residues in the CDR3. With 4 bases removed from V and 1 base from J, the gap between germline ends came to 11 bases. CDR1 and CDR2 (germline): SEHNR, FQNEAQ (reference sequence). CDR3 bases: TGTGCCAGCAGCTCTGGGGCCCAAAGCAATCAGCCCCAGCATTTT. Amino acid sequence: CASSSGAQSNQPQHF.

This clone came up many times. This sample includes further DNA sequences coding for the same CDR3. The chain is built from TRBV18 and TRBJ1-2; no clear D gene. CDR3 length: 14 amino acids. The germline V gene has CDR1 KGHSH and CDR2 LQKENI. V lost 0 bases and J lost 5, with 10 bases in between. CDR3 coding DNA: TGTGCCAGCTCACCACCGACGGAATCATATGGCTACACCTTC. It translates to CASSPPTESYGYTF. The entire variable domain, with the rest obtained from reference TRBV18 and TRBJ1-2, is as follows: NAGVMQNPRHLVRRRGQEARLRCSPMKGHSHVYWYRQLPEEGLKFMVYLQKENIIDESGMPKERFSAEFPKEGPSILRIQQVVRGDSAAYFCASSPPTESYGYTFGSGTRLTVV.

The chain carries TRBV6-5 and TRBJ1-1; 8 positions match TRBD1. After removal of 8 bases from V and 1 base from J, the junction contained 6 bases not matched to a gene. From germline, CDR1 is MNHEY and CDR2 SVGAGI. The CDR3 has 14 amino acids. Written as DNA, the CDR3 is TGTGCCAGCGCGACAGGGGCGACGAACACTGAAGCTTTCTTT. Translating it yields CASATGATNTEAFF.

This clone was observed once. The chain is built from TRBV5-4 and TRBJ2-7, with 9 nucleotides matching TRBD1. The CDR3 is made up of 12 amino acids. The V gene end was trimmed by 4 bases and the J gene end by 5 bases; junction bases not matched to a gene: 1. Per germline, CDR1 SGHNT and CDR2 YYREEE (reference sequence). DNA for the CDR3: TGTGCCAGCAGCCGGGACAGGGACGAGCAGTACTTC. Translating it yields CASSRDRDEQYF.

CDR3 amino acids: CASSYSSRTNPYEQYF. As DNA, the CDR3 is TGTGCCAGCAGTTACTCGAGTCGGACAAATCCCTACGAGCAGTACTTC. The chain is built from TRBV6-2 or TRBV6-3 and TRBJ2-7, with D tentatively TRBD1 (5 bases). Germline V gene lookup returns CDR1 MNHEY and CDR2 SVGEGT. The germline V and J ends were trimmed by 0 bases and 2 bases, with 14 bases remaining between them. This CDR3 has 16 amino acids.

The rearrangement uses TRBV12-3 or TRBV12-4 and TRBJ2-5, with 10 bases that match TRBD1. This CDR3 region has 12 residues. After removal of 7 bases from V and 5 bases from J, the junction contained 1 base not matched to a gene. CDR3 region: CASKDRGETQYF. CDR3 DNA: TGTGCCAGCAAGGACAGGGGGGAGACCCAGTACTTC.